This T cell receptor (beta chain) derives from a study of cytomegalovirus exposure and HLA in healthy donors. Regarding the study as a whole: The authors later found most CMV-associated TCR beta chains appeared HLA-restricted.

Vbeta (60) and Jbeta (13) primers were used in the PCR. TCRdb's copy holds only in-frame clones and misses some; the assay was immunoSEQ multiplex PCR. This sample has roughly 150,000 clones, with 75% found just once. A word on this clone: Its antigen remains unknown.

This TCR came from a man in his late teens or twenties in good health and CMV-seropositive. The sequencing sample was made of PBMCs.

The CDR3 DNA sequence: TGTGCCAGCAGCTGGCCTCGGGCGGGGGGAAGCTCCTACAATGAGCAGTTCTTC. Translated, it gives CASSWPRAGGSSYNEQFF. The V call is TRBV7-2, the J call TRBJ2-1, with TRBD2 matching over 8 bases. In germline, CDR1 is SGHTA, CDR2 FQGNSA. V shed 4 bases and J 0 bases; nucleotides not matched to a gene: 11. The CDR3 spans 18 residues. The full variable domain, rest sourced from reference TRBV7-2 and TRBJ2-1, is GAGVSQSPSNKVTEKGKDVELRCDPISGHTALYWYRQSLGQGLEFLIYFQGNSAPDKSGLPSDRFSAERTGGSVSTLTIQRTQQEDSAVYLCASSWPRAGGSSYNEQFFGPGTRLTVL.